This T cell receptor beta chain was sequenced during a study of blood T cells in healthy people across ages. Germline values: CDR1 LGHNA, CDR2 YNFKEQ. The CDR3 contains 16 residues. The study's findings and limits: Among T cells, TCR beta diversity per million cells dropped roughly linearly as age rose. Naive T cell percentage showed a strong correlation with TCR beta diversity.

With a J-beta primer mix and a sample-barcoded 5' primer, a second PCR ran 7 to 11 cycles. Every cDNA molecule carried a tag from a template-switch adaptor bearing 12 random nucleotides. One entry per CDR3 protein results from TCRdb running MiXCR on the 5' RACE reads. The sample lists some 1.6 million distinct CDR3 sequences, about 31% seen once, with approximately 10% in the top ten. Points on this clonotype: Its antigen remains unidentified. A much larger clone lies one base from this, so it may be a read error.

Sequencing used blood. The rearrangement joins TRBV4-2 to TRBJ2-7; D perhaps matches TRBD2 (6 bases). This TCR derives from a woman in her 30s in good health. CDR3 region: CASSQAGTESSYKQYF. Written as DNA, the CDR3 is TGTGCCAGCAGCCAAGCAGGGACTGAGAGCTCCTACAAGCAGTACTTC.